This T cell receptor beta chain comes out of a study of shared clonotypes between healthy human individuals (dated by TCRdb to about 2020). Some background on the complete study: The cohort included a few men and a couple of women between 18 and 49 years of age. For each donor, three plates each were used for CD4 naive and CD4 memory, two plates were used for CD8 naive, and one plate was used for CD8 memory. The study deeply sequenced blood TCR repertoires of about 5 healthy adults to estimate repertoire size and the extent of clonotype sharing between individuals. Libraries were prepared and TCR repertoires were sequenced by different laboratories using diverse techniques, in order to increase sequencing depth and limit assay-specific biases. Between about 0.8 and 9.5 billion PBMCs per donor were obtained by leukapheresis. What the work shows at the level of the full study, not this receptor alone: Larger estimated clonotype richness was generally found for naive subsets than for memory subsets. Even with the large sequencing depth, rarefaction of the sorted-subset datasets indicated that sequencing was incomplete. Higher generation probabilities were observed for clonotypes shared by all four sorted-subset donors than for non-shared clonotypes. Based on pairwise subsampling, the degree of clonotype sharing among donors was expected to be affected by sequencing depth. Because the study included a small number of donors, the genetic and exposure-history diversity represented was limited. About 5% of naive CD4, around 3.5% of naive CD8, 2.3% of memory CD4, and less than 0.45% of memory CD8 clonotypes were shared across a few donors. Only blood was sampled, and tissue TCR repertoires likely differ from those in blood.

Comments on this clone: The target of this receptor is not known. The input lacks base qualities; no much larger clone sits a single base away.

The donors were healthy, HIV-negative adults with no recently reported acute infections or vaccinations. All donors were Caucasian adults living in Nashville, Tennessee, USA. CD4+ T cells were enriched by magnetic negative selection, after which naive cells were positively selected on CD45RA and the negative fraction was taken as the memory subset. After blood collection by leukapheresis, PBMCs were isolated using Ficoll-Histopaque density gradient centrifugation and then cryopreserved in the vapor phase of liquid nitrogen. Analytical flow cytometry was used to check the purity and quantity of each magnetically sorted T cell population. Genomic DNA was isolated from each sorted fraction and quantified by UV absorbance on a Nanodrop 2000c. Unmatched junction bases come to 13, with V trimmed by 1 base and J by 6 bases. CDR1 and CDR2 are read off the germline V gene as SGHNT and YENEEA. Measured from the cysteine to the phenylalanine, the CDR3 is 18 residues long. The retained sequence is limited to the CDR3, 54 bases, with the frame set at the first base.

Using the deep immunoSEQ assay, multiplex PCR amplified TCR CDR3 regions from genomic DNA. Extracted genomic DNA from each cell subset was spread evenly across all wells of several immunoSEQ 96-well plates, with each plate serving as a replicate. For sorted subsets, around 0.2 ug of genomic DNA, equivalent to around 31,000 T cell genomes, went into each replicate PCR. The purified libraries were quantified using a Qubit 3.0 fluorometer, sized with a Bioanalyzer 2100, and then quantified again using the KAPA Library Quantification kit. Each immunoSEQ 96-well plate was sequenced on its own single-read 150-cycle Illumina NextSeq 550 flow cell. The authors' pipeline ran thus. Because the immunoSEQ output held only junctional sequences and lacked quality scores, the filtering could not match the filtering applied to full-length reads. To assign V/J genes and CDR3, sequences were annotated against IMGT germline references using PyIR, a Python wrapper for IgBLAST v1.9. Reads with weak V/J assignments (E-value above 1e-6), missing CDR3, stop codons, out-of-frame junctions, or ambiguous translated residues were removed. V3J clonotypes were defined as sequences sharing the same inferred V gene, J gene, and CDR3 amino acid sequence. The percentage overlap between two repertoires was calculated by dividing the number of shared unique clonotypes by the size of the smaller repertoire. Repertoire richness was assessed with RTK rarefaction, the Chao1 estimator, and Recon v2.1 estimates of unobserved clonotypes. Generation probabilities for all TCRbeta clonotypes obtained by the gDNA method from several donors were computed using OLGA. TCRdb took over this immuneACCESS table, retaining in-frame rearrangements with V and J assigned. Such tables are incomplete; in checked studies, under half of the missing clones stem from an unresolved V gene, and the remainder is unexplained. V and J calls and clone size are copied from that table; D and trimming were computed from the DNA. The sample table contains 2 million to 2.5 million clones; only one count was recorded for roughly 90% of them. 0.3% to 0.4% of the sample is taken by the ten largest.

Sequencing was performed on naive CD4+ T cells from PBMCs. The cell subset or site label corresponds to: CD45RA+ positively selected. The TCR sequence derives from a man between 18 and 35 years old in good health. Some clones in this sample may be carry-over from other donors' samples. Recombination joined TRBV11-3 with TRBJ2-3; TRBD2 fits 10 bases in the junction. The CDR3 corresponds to CASSLAWLAGADTDTQYF. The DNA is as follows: TGTGCCAGCAGCTTAGCTTGGCTAGCGGGGGCGGACACCGATACGCAGTATTTT.